The 13 T cell receptor beta chains presented below share a single source sample, sequenced in a study of CDR3 diversity in severe acne. MiXCR, run by TCRdb on the PCR reads, gives a single entry per CDR3 protein. The sample holds approximately 84,000 distinct CDR3 sequences, around 49% seen once. The specimen sequenced was blood. These receptors originate from a male donor in good health, without acne.

This clonotype was seen only a few times. The rearrangement joins TRBV2 to TRBJ1-1, with 7 bases identical to TRBD1. The CDR3 is 14 amino acids. V was clipped by 5 bases and J by 1 base; unmatched bases: 4. Germline CDR1 is SNHLY and CDR2 is FYNNEI. CDR3 sequence (DNA): TGTGCCAGCAGTCGAAACAGGGGGAACACTGAAGCTTTCTTT. Residues: CASSRNRGNTEAFF.

This clonotype was detected many times. This chain connects TRBV6-2 or TRBV6-3 to TRBJ2-2; 9 bases align to TRBD2. The V gene end was trimmed by 9 bases and the J gene end by 5 bases; junction bases not matched to a gene: 10. This CDR3 contains 15 residues. The germline CDR1 and CDR2 sequences are MNHEY and SVGEGT. This CDR3 reads CARGRSGRRTGELFF. CDR3 in DNA: TGTGCCAGAGGCCGAAGCGGGAGGAGAACCGGGGAGCTGTTTTTT.

This clonotype was detected ten times or more. The chain carries TRBV19 and TRBJ1-1; no firm D call. The CDR3 spans 14 residues. V gave up 3 bases and J gave up 3 bases, with 11 bases separating them. Per germline, CDR1 LNHDA and CDR2 SQIVND (reference sequence). CDR3 amino acids: CASSIDGWHTEAFF. Here the CDR3 DNA reads TGTGCCAGTAGTATCGACGGGTGGCACACTGAAGCTTTCTTT.

This clonotype was recorded only once. J is TRBJ2-7 and V is TRBV6-5, with D possibly TRBD2 on 5 matching bases. Germline values: CDR1 MNHEY, CDR2 SVGAGI. V was trimmed by 8 bases and J by 3 bases, leaving 20 bases between them. The CDR3 is made up of 15 amino acids. The CDR3 loop reads CASHRMNTEGYEQYF. CDR3 coding DNA: TGTGCCAGCCACCGGATGAACACTGAGGGCTACGAGCAGTACTTC.

The sample holds many counts of this clonotype. The chain recombines TRBV15 with TRBJ2-2, with TRBD2 identical over 9 bases. The CDR3 is made up of 16 amino acids. The germline V gene encodes CDR1 LNHNV and CDR2 YYDKDF (reference sequence). V lost 0 bases to trimming and J lost 1 base; unmatched junction nucleotides: 0. The CDR3 DNA is TGTGCCACCAGCAGAGATAGCGGGGGGAACACCGGGGAGCTGTTTTTT. Residues: CATSRDSGGNTGELFF.

V usage is TRBV7-8 and J usage is TRBJ1-2; TRBD1 matches at 10 bases. The CDR3 contains 12 residues. The germline gives CDR1 SGHVS, CDR2 FQNEAQ. V was pared by 5 bases and J by 14 bases, with 8 bases of the junction left unmatched. The CDR3 sequence: CASSIPPGQGTF. CDR3 sequence (DNA): TGTGCCAGCAGCATCCCCCCGGGACAGGGGACCTTC.

V usage is TRBV15 and J usage is TRBJ2-3, with no clear D. The CDR3 is 14 residues long. V shed 0 bases and J shed 3 bases, with 7 bases lying between them. CDR1 and CDR2 (germline): LNHNV, YYDKDF (reference sequence). CDR3 bases: TGTGCCACCAGCAGAGATGGATGGACAGATACGCAGTATTTT. It translates to CATSRDGWTDTQYF.

The chain joins TRBV13 to TRBJ2-7, with TRBD2 matching 8 bases. With the DNA end fitting TRBJ2-1 better, the J assignment may be wrong. Looked up from germline, CDR1 is PRHDT and CDR2 is FYEKMQ (reference sequence). This CDR3 spans 16 amino acids. The CDR3 nucleotides are TGTGCCAGCAGCTTAGTGGTTAGCGGGATCTACAATGAGCAGTTCTTC. Residues: CASSLVVSGIYNEQFF.

This clonotype was seen just once. The rearrangement joins TRBV6-1 to TRBJ1-5, with D possibly TRBD1 on 5 matching bases. This CDR3 comprises 12 residues. The V gene's germline CDR1 is MNHNS and CDR2 SASEGT. With 10 bases removed from V and 14 bases from J, the gap between germline ends came to 21 bases. This CDR3 reads CAIWGAGVDEHF. The CDR3 region has the DNA TGTGCCATTTGGGGCGCGGGGGTGGACGAGCATTTT.

This clonotype was recorded at least ten times. This chain joins TRBV12-3 or TRBV12-4 and TRBJ2-7; TRBD2 might be the D (5 bases). The CDR3 covers 19 residues. With 2 bases removed from V and 2 bases from J, the gap between germline ends came to 25 bases. CDR3 nucleotide sequence: TGTGCCAGCAGTTTAAGGCTCCGGACGGGCCGGGAAAGGGCCTACGAGCAGTACTTC. As protein: CASSLRLRTGRERAYEQYF.

J is TRBJ2-7 and V is TRBV9; TRBD1 matches at 10 bases. This CDR3 contains 12 residues. Trimming removed 4 bases from V and 6 bases from J; junction bases left unmatched: 1. Germline V gives CDR1 SGDLS, CDR2 YYNGEE. The CDR3 spells CASSRTGGEQYF. The CDR3 region has the DNA TGTGCCAGCAGCCGGACAGGGGGCGAGCAGTACTTC.

This rearrangement joins TRBV9 to TRBJ1-1, with D hard to call. Trimming removed 3 bases at V and 1 base at J, with 7 bases between. This CDR3 is built from 13 residues. From germline, CDR1 is SGDLS and CDR2 YYNGEE. The CDR3: CASSAHQNTEAFF. CDR3 coding DNA: TGTGCCAGCAGCGCACACCAGAACACTGAAGCTTTCTTT. The variable domain in full, completed from reference TRBV9 and TRBJ1-1, reads DSGVTQTPKHLITATGQRVTLRCSPRSGDLSVYWYQQSLDQGLQFLIQYYNGEERAKGNILERFSAQQFPDLHSELNLSSLELGDSALYFCASSAHQNTEAFFGQGTRLTVV.

Remarks on this clonotype: This clone may be a read error of a much larger clone one base away. This rearrangement joins TRBV25-1 to TRBJ1-3; D not certain. The V and J ends lost 2 bases and 4 bases respectively, with 12 bases between them. The CDR3 length is 15 residues. Per the germline V gene, CDR1 is MGHDK and CDR2 is SYGVNS. This CDR3 is CASSERRERGNTIYF. In DNA, the CDR3 is TGTGCCAGCAGTGAAAGGCGGGAGCGGGGAAACACCATATATTTT. The whole variable domain, filled in from reference TRBV25-1 and TRBJ1-3, reads EADIYQTPRYLVIGTGKKITLECSQTMGHDKMYWYQQDPGMELHLIHYSYGVNSTEKGDLSSESTVSRIRTEHFPLTLESARPSHTSQYLCASSERRERGNTIYFGEGSWLTVV.